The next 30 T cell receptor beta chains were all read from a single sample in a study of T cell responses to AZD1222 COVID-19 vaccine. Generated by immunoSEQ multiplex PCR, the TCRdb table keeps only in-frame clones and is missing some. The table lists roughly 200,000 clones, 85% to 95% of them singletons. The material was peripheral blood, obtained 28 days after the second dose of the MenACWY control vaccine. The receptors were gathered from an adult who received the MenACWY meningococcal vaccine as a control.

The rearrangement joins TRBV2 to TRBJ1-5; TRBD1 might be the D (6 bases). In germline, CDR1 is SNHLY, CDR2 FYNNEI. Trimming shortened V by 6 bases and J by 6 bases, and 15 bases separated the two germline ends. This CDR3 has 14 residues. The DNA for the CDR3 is TGTGCCAGCAGAGCTTGGGACACTCTTCAGCCCCAGCATTTT. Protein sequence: CASRAWDTLQPQHF.

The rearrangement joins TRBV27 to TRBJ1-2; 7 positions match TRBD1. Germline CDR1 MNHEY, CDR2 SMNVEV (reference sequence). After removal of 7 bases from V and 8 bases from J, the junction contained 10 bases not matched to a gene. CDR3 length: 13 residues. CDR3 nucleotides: TGTGCCAGCACCGGTCGGACAGGTGACGGCTACACCTTC. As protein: CASTGRTGDGYTF.

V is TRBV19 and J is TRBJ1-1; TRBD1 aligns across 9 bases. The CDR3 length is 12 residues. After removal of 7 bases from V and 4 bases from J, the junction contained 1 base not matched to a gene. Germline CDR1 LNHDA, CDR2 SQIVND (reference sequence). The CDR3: CASKTGGTEAFF. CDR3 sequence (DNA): TGTGCCAGTAAGACAGGGGGCACTGAAGCTTTCTTT.

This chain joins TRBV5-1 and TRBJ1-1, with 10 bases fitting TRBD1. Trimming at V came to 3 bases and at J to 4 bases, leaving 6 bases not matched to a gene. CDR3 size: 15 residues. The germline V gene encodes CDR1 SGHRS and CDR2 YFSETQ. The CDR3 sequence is CASSSGQGVGTEAFF. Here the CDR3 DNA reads TGCGCCAGCAGCTCAGGACAGGGGGTGGGCACTGAAGCTTTCTTT.

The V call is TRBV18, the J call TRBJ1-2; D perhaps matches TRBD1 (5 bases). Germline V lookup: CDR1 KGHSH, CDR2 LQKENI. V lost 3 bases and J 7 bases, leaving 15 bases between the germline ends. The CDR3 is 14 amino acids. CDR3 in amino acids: CASSPEVGQGGYTF. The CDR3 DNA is TGTGCCAGCTCACCCGAAGTAGGTCAGGGTGGCTACACCTTC.

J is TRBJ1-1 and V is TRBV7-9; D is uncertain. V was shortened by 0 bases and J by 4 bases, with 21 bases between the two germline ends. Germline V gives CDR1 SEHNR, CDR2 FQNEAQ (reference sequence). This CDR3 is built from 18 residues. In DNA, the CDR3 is TGTGCCAGCAGCTTAGCCGGCACGCCCGAAGGAAGGGTCACTGAAGCTTTCTTT. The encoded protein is CASSLAGTPEGRVTEAFF.

The CDR3 loop is CASSLSADTQYF. For the CDR3, the DNA is TGTGCCAGCAGCCTGAGCGCAGATACGCAGTATTTT. The chain combines TRBV7-9 with TRBJ2-3; D not certain. The germline gives CDR1 SEHNR, CDR2 FQNEAQ (reference sequence). Trimming took 5 bases from V and 4 from J, leaving 7 bases between them. The CDR3 loop spans 12 amino acids.

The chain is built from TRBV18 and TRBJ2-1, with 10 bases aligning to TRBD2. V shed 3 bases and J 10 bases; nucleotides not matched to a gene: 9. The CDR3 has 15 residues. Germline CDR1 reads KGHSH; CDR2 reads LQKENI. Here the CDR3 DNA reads TGTGCCAGCTCACCTCTAGCGGGGGCCCCGGGGGAGCAGTTCTTC. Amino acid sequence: CASSPLAGAPGEQFF.

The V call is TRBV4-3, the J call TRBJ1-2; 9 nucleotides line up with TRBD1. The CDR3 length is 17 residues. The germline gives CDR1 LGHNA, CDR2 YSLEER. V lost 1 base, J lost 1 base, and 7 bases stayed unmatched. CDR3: CASSQGTGDKINYGYTF. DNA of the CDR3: TGCGCCAGCAGCCAAGGGACAGGGGATAAGATTAACTATGGCTACACCTTC.

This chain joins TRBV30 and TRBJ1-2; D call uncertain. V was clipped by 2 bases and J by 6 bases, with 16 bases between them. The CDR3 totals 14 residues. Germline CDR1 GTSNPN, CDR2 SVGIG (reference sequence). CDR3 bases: TGTGCCTGGAGTCGACCCGGTCGGCTAAATGGCTACACCTTC. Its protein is CAWSRPGRLNGYTF.

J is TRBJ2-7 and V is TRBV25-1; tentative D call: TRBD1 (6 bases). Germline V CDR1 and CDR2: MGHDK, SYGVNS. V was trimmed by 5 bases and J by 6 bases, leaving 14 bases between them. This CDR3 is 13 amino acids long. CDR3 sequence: CASSLPRGSEQYF. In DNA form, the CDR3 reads TGTGCCAGCAGTCTACCCAGGGGCTCCGAGCAGTACTTC.

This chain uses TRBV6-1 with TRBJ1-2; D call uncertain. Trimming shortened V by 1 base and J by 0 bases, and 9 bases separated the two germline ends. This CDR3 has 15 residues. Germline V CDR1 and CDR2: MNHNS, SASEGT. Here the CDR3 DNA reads TGTGCCAGCAGTGAAGGGATGGGAGCTAACTATGGCTACACCTTC. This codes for CASSEGMGANYGYTF.

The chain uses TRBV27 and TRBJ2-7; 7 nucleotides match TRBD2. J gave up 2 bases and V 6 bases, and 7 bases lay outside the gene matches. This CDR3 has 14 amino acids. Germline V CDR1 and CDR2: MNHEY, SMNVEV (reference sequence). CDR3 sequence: CASSPGDYPYEQYF. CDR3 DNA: TGTGCCAGCAGCCCCGGGGACTATCCCTACGAGCAGTACTTC.

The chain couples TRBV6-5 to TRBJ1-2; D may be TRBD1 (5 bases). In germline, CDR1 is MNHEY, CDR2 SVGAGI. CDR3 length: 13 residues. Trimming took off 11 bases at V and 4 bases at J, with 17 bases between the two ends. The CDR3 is CASYGGSFYGYTF. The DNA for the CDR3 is TGTGCCTCGTACGGGGGAAGTTTCTATGGCTACACCTTC.

The CDR3 reads CATSRDRGEEAFF. The CDR3 region has the DNA TGTGCCACCAGCAGAGATAGGGGGGAAGAAGCTTTCTTT. The V call is TRBV15, the J call TRBJ1-1; the D gene is possibly TRBD1 (6 bases). CDR3 size: 13 residues. V gave up 0 bases and J gave up 8 bases, with 10 bases separating them. The germline CDR1 and CDR2 sequences are LNHNV and YYDKDF (reference sequence). Full variable domain (rest looked up from reference TRBV15 and TRBJ1-1): DAMVIQNPRYQVTQFGKPVTLSCSQTLNHNVMYWYQQKSSQAPKLLFHYYDKDFNNEADTPDNFQSRRPNTSFCFLDIRSPGLGDTAMYLCATSRDRGEEAFFGQGTRLTVV.

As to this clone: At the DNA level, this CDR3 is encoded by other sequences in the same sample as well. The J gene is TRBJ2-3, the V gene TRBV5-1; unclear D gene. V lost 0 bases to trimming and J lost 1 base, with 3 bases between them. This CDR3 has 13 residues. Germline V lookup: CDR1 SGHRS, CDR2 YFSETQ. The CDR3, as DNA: TGCGCCAGCAGCTTGGCTGGCACAGATACGCAGTATTTT. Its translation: CASSLAGTDTQYF.

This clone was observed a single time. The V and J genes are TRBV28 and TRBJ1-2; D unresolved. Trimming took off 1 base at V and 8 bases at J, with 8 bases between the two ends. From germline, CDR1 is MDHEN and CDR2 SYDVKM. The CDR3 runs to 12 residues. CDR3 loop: CASSLYLGGYTF. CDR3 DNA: TGTGCCAGCAGTTTATATCTGGGAGGCTACACCTTC.

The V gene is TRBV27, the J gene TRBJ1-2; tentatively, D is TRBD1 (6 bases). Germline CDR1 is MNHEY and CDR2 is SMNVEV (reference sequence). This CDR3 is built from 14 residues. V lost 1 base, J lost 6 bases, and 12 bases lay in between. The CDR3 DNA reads TGTGCCAGCAGTTTATGGCCAGGGGCTAATGGCTACACCTTC. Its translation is CASSLWPGANGYTF.

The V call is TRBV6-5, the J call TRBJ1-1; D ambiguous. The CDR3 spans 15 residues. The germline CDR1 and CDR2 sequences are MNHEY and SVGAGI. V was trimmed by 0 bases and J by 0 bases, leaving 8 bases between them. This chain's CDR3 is CASSYSDALNTEAFF. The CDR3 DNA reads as TGTGCCAGCAGTTACTCGGATGCCCTGAACACTGAAGCTTTCTTT.

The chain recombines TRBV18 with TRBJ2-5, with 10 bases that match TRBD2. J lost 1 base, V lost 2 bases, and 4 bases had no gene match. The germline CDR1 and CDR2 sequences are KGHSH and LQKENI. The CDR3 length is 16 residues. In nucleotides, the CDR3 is TGTGCCAGCTCACCAGTAGCGGGGGGTACCCAAGAGACCCAGTACTTC. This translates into CASSPVAGGTQETQYF.

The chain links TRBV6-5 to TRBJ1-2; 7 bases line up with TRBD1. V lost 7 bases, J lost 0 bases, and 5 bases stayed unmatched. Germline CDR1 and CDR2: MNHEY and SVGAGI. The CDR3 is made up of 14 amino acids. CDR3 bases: TGTGCCAGCACCCGGACAGGTTCTAACTATGGCTACACCTTC. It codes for CASTRTGSNYGYTF.

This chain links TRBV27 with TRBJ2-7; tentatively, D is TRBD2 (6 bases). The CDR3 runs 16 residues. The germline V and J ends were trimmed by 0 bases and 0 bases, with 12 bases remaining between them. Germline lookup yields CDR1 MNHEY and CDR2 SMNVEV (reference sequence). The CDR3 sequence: CASSLSGRNSSYEQYF. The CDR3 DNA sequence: TGTGCCAGCAGTTTATCGGGGAGGAACAGCTCCTACGAGCAGTACTTC.

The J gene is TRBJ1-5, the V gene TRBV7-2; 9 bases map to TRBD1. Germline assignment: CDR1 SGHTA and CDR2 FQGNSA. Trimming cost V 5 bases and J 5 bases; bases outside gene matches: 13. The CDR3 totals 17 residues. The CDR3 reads CASSVQGGQGGHQPQHF. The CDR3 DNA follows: TGTGCCAGCAGCGTCCAGGGGGGACAGGGAGGGCATCAGCCCCAGCATTTT.

The DNA for the CDR3 is TGTGCCAGCTCACAGGACAAGCATAGCAATCAGCCCCAGCATTTT. This translates into CASSQDKHSNQPQHF. The rearrangement links TRBV18 to TRBJ1-5; D is perhaps TRBD1 (5 bases). The V and J ends lost 4 bases and 0 bases respectively, with 10 bases between them. This CDR3 is built from 15 residues. Germline CDR1 KGHSH, CDR2 LQKENI.

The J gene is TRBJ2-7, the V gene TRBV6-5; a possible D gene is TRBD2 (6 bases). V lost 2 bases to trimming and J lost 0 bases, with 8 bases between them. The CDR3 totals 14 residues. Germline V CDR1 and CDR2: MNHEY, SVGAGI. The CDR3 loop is CASSYVGGSYEQYF. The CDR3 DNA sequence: TGTGCCAGCAGTTACGTCGGGGGCTCCTACGAGCAGTACTTC.

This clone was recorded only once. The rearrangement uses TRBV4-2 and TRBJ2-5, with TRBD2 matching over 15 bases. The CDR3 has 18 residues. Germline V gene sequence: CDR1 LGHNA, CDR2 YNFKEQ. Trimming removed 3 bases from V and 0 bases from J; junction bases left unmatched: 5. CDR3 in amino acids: CASSQRTSGGAYQETQYF. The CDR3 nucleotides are TGTGCCAGCAGCCAGCGGACTAGCGGGGGGGCGTACCAAGAGACCCAGTACTTC.

CDR3 sequence reads: CASSTRAGDQPQHF. DNA for the CDR3: TGTGCCAGCAGCACCAGGGCAGGGGATCAGCCCCAGCATTTT. The chain has TRBV6-5 and TRBJ1-5; tentative D call: TRBD1 (6 bases). Germline lookup yields CDR1 MNHEY and CDR2 SVGAGI. This CDR3 has 14 amino acids. Trimming left V 6 bases short and J 5 bases short, with 14 bases between.

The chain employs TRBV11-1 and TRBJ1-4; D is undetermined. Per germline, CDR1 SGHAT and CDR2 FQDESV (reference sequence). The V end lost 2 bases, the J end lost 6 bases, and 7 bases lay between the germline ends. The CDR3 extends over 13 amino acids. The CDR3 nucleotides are TGTGCCAGCAGCTTACCCGGATATGAAAAACTGTTTTTT. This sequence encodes CASSLPGYEKLFF. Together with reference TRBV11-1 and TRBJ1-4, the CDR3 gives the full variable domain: EAEVAQSPRYKITEKSQAVAFWCDPISGHATLYWYRQILGQGPELLVQFQDESVVDDSQLPKDRFSAERLKGVDSTLKIQPAELGDSAMYLCASSLPGYEKLFFGSGTQLSVL.

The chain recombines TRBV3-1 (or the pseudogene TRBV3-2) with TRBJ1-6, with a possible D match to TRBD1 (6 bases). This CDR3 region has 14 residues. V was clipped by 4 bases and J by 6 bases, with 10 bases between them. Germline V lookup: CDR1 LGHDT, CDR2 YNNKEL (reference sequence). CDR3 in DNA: TGTGCCAGCAGCCTGACAGGTTTTAATTCACCCCTCCACTTT. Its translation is CASSLTGFNSPLHF.

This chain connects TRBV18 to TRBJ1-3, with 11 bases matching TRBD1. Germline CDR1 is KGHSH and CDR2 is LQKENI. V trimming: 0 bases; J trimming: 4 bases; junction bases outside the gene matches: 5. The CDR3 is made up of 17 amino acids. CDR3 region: CASSPPSWTGGGNTIYF. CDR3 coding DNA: TGTGCCAGCTCACCACCCTCCTGGACAGGGGGCGGAAACACCATATATTTT.